What follows is one TCR beta chain and its context. What it binds is unknown. Some clones are missing from TCRdb's copy, which holds only in-frame ones; the method was immunoSEQ multiplex PCR. Of about 82,000 clones detected, 85% to 95% appear once; the ten largest clones hold approximately 0.7%. These data are taken from a study of cytomegalovirus exposure and HLA in healthy donors. Points from the study as a whole: Researchers catalogued approximately 160 TCR beta chains as cytomegalovirus-associated. Reported performance of the classifier showed diagnosis of cytomegalovirus status with high specificity and sensitivity. The study found most TCR sequences rare, yet found some public TCRs in many donors.

Germline V gives CDR1 SEHNR, CDR2 FQNEAQ (reference sequence). Trimming left V 1 base short and J 2 bases short, with 12 bases between. The CDR3 runs 16 residues. The sample taken for sequencing was PBMCs. The V and J genes are TRBV7-9 and TRBJ2-4, with D possibly matching TRBD2 (5 bases). The sequence came from a man aged 18 to 30 in good health and CMV-seronegative. The CDR3 region has the DNA TGTGCCAGCAGCTTAGAGGTACTAGGATCCAAAAACATTCAGTACTTC. Encoded protein: CASSLEVLGSKNIQYF.